The present TCR beta chain was sequenced within a study of T cells in Graves' hyperthyroidism and ophthalmopathy. Amplified TCR beta CDR3 regions derived from RNA transcripts. The TCR CDR3 was amplified in a first-round RT-PCR using the HTBI primer set. TCRdb reprocessed the multiplex PCR reads via MiXCR and lists one record per CDR3 protein. Of 300,000 to 400,000 distinct CDR3 sequences in the sample, approximately 18% were seen once. The ends were cut back, 7 bases at V and 5 bases at J, with 14 bases in the middle. The germline V gene has CDR1 MDHEN and CDR2 SYDVKM. The CDR3 is 13 residues long. What was sequenced was blood. The rearrangement links TRBV28 to TRBJ1-2; possible D gene TRBD1, 5 bases. This receptor was identified in a man aged 18 to 29 with Graves' ophthalmopathy. The CDR3 coding sequence is TGTGCCAGCACCCCCAGGGAAGGATATGGCTACACCTTC. This sequence encodes CASTPREGYGYTF.